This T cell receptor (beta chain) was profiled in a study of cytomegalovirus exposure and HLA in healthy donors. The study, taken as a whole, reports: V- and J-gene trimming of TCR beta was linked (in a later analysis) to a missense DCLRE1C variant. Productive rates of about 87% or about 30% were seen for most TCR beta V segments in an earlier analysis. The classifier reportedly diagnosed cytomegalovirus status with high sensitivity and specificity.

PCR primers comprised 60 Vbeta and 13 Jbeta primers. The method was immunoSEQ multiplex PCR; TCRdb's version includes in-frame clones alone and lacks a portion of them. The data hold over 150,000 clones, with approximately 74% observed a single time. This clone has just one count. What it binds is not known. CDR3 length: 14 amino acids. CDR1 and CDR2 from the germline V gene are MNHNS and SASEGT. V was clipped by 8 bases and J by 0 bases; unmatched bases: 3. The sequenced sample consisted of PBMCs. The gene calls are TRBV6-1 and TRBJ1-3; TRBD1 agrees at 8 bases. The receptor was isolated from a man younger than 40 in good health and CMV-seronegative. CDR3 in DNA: TGTGCCAGCGAGGACAGGGACTCTGGAAACACCATATATTTT. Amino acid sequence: CASEDRDSGNTIYF.